This TCR beta chain is from a study of blood T cell repertoires in COVID-19. In the authors' workflow: Amplified reference gene primers provided the basis for estimating nucleated cell counts. The table came from immunoSEQ multiplex PCR; TCRdb's copy has only in-frame clones and leaves some out. That table furnishes V, J and clone size, whereas the DNA furnished D and trimming. The sample lists roughly 230,000 clones, about 85% occurring once. Self-reported history from a screening survey and questionnaire set each donor's cohort. A PCR-confirmed or clinician-diagnosed COVID-19 case had contacted exposed participants within 2 weeks of entry. The V and J ends lost 5 bases and 0 bases, in that order; junction bases with no gene match: 9. Germline V gene sequence: CDR1 SGHTA, CDR2 FQGNSA. This CDR3 is 16 amino acids long.

This sequence originates from a woman aged 45-65 years who had been exposed to COVID-19. This chain links TRBV7-2 with TRBJ2-7, with TRBD2 matching over 8 bases. The sequencing input was PBMCs or T cells enriched from blood (not recorded which). CDR3 DNA: TGTGCCAGCAGCCGCTGGGGGCGGGGGGCCTCCTACGAGCAGTACTTC. This sequence encodes CASSRWGRGASYEQYF.